This T cell receptor beta chain was profiled in a study of T cells in Graves' hyperthyroidism and ophthalmopathy. On the study more broadly: Peripheral blood was taken when the disease was first diagnosed, before any treatment began. Study-wide findings and caveats: Progression to ophthalmopathy was predicted a median of roughly 6.8 months early.

Stable hyperthyroidism: no ophthalmopathy progression over 18 months of follow-up. TCR beta CDR3 sequences were amplified from RNA transcripts. With the HTBI primer set, the TCR CDR3 went through a first round of RT-PCR. TCRdb analysed the multiplex PCR reads with MiXCR anew, one entry per CDR3 protein. The data show a few hundred thousand distinct CDR3 sequences, with 15% to 18% seen just once and roughly 6.6% held by the top ten. Comment on this clonotype: As yet, its antigen is unknown.

The sequence was collected from a woman aged 30 to 39 with Graves' hyperthyroidism. Specimen: blood.

The DNA of the CDR3 is TGCAGTGCCTCGGGGCTAGCGGGAGAGGGGGTTCCCACAGATACGCAGTATTTT. It yields the protein CSASGLAGEGVPTDTQYF. This chain links TRBV20-1 with TRBJ2-3; TRBD2 aligns across 10 bases. The J segment lost 2 bases and the V segment lost 6 bases, leaving 17 bases of the junction unmatched. The CDR3 totals 18 residues. Germline V lookup: CDR1 DFQATT, CDR2 SNEGSKA (reference sequence).